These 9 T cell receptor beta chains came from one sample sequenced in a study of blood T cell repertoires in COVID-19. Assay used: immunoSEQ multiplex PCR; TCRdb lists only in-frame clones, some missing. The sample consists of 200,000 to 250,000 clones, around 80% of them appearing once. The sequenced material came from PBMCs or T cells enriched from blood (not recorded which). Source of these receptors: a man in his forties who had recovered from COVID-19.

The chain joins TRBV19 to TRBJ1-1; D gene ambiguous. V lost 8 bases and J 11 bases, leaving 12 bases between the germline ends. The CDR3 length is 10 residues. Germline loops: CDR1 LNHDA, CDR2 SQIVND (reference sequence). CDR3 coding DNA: TGTGCCAGTTGGGGATCGGGGGCTTTCTTT. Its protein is CASWGSGAFF.

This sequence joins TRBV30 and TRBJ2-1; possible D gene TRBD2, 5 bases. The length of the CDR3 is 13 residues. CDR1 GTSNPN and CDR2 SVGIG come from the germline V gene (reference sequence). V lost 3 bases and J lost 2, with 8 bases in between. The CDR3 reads CAWRAGAYNEQFF. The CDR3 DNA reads TGTGCCTGGAGAGCCGGGGCCTACAATGAGCAGTTCTTC.

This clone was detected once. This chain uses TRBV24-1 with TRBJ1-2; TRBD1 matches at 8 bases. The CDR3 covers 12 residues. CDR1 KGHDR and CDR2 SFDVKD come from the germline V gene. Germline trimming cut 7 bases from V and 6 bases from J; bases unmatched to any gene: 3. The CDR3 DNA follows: TGTGCCACCAGCGAGACAGGGGATGGCTACACCTTC. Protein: CATSETGDGYTF.

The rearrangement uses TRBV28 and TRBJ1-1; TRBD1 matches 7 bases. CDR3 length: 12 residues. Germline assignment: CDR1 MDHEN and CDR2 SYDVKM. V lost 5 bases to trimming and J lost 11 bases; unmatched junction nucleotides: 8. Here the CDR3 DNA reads TGTGCCAGCAGTGACAGGGTGAGGTTGGCTTTCTTT. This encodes CASSDRVRLAFF.

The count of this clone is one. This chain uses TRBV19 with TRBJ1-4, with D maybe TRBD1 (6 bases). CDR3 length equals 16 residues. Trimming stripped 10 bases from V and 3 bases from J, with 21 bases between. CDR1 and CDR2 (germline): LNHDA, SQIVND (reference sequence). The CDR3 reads CATTGGRGTPNEKLFF. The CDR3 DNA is TGTGCCACGACGGGGGGGCGCGGGACCCCTAATGAAAAACTGTTTTTT.

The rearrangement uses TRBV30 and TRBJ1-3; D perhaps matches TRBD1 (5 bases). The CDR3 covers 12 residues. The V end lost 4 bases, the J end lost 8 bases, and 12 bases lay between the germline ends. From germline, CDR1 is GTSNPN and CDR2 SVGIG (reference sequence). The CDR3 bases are TGTGCCTGGATGAGAGGAGGGGACACCATATATTTT. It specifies CAWMRGGDTIYF.

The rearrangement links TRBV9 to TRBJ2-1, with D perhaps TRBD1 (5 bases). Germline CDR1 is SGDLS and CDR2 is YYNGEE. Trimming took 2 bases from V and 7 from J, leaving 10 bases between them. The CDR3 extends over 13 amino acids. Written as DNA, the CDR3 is TGTGCCAGCAGCGTTCAGGGTAATAATGAGCAGTTCTTC. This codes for CASSVQGNNEQFF.

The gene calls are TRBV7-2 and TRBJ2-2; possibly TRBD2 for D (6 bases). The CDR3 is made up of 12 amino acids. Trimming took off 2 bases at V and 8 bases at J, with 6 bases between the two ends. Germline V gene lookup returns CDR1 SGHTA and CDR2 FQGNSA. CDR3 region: CASSLRGGELFF. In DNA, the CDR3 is TGTGCCAGCAGCTTACGGGGGGGGGAGCTGTTTTTT. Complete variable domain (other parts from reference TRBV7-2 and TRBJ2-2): GAGVSQSPSNKVTEKGKDVELRCDPISGHTALYWYRQSLGQGLEFLIYFQGNSAPDKSGLPSDRFSAERTGGSVSTLTIQRTQQEDSAVYLCASSLRGGELFFGEGSRLTVL.

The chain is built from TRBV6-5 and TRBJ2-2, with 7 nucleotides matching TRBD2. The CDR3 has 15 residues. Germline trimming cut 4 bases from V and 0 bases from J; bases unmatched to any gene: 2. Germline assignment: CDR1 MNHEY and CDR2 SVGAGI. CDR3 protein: CASSSAGSNTGELFF. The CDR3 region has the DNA TGTGCCAGCAGTTCAGCGGGATCGAACACCGGGGAGCTGTTTTTT.